Listed here is a single TCR beta chain. Its specificity is not known. Generated by immunoSEQ multiplex PCR, the TCRdb table keeps only in-frame clones and is missing some. The table lists 90,000 to 95,000 clones, roughly 86% of them singletons, with 5.5% to 6% in the top ten. This entry belongs to a study of identifying expanded T cells in peripheral blood. Study-wide results and limits: Approximately two-week clone count variance significantly increased as total template count grew.

Between the trimmed V and J ends, which lost 2 bases and 3 bases, there was a span of 14 bases. Germline CDR1 is SEHNR and CDR2 is FQNEAQ (reference sequence). CDR3 length: 16 residues. This chain uses TRBV7-9 with TRBJ1-5, with D possibly TRBD1 on 5 matching bases. The origin of this receptor is a person between 18 and 69 years old in good health. Sequencing used blood. The CDR3 DNA follows: TGTGCCAGCAGCTTAAGCATGGGGGGGTTCAATCAGCCCCAGCATTTT. It translates to CASSLSMGGFNQPQHF.